Following are 26 T cell receptor beta chains from one sample sequenced in a study of blood T cell repertoires in COVID-19. Here immunoSEQ multiplex PCR was the method, and the copy in TCRdb shows in-frame clones only, minus some. In the table there are approximately 300,000 clones, 85% to 90% of which are singletons. Specimen: peripheral blood. The receptors derive from a man aged 25 to 45 with acute or convalescent COVID-19.

This clone was seen only once. This chain links TRBV18 with TRBJ1-5; the D is unclear. Trimming shortened V by 2 bases and J by 1 base, and 12 bases separated the two germline ends. The CDR3 has 16 residues. Per germline, CDR1 KGHSH and CDR2 LQKENI. CDR3 protein: CASSPVGPPSNQPQHF. In nucleotides, the CDR3 is TGTGCCAGCTCACCAGTTGGCCCCCCAAGCAATCAGCCCCAGCATTTT.

V is TRBV6-5 and J is TRBJ1-6, with D uncertain. The CDR3 covers 14 residues. Germline V gives CDR1 MNHEY, CDR2 SVGAGI. With 0 bases removed from V and 9 bases from J, the gap between germline ends came to 9 bases. The CDR3 here is CASSYSRALSPLHF. CDR3 bases: TGTGCCAGCAGTTACTCGCGGGCCCTTTCACCCCTCCACTTT.

The V call is TRBV28, the J call TRBJ2-7, with D perhaps matching TRBD2 (5 bases). Trimming pared 5 bases from V and 3 bases from J, leaving 14 bases between. This CDR3 has 14 residues. The germline CDR1 and CDR2 sequences are MDHEN and SYDVKM. Here the CDR3 DNA reads TGTGCCAGCAGTCTCCTCGGACTTCGCTACGAGCAGTACTTC. Protein product: CASSLLGLRYEQYF.

The chain joins TRBV30 to TRBJ2-1; no definite D call. V gave up 1 base and J gave up 2 bases, with 6 bases separating them. Germline assignment: CDR1 GTSNPN and CDR2 SVGIG (reference sequence). The CDR3 is 13 amino acids. CDR3 coding DNA: TGTGCCTGGAGTGGGCAGACCTACAATGAGCAGTTCTTC. Protein product: CAWSGQTYNEQFF. Based on the CDR3 plus reference TRBV30 and TRBJ2-1, the full variable domain is SQTIHQWPATLVQPVGSPLSLECTVEGTSNPNLYWYRQAAGRGLQLLFYSVGIGQISSEVPQNLSASRPQDRQFILSSKKLLLSDSGFYLCAWSGQTYNEQFFGPGTRLTVL.

The CDR3 spells CASSARMASGFQETQYF. The CDR3 nucleotides read TGTGCCAGCAGCGCCCGGATGGCTAGCGGATTTCAAGAGACCCAGTACTTC. This chain joins TRBV9 and TRBJ2-5; 7 nucleotides line up with TRBD2. This CDR3 comprises 17 residues. Germline trimming cut 3 bases from V and 2 bases from J; bases unmatched to any gene: 13. Per germline, CDR1 SGDLS and CDR2 YYNGEE. Variable domain in full (rest from reference TRBV9 and TRBJ2-5): DSGVTQTPKHLITATGQRVTLRCSPRSGDLSVYWYQQSLDQGLQFLIQYYNGEERAKGNILERFSAQQFPDLHSELNLSSLELGDSALYFCASSARMASGFQETQYFGPGTRLLVL.

V and J are TRBV6-1 and TRBJ2-1, with 8 bases matching TRBD2. There are 18 residues in the CDR3. J lost 4 bases, V lost 2 bases, and 13 bases had no gene match. Germline CDR1 is MNHNS and CDR2 is SASEGT. This CDR3 is CASSEMFRLAGKYNEQFF. The CDR3 DNA is TGTGCCAGCAGTGAAATGTTTCGCCTAGCGGGCAAATACAATGAGCAGTTCTTC.

The rearrangement joins TRBV19 to TRBJ2-3, with D maybe TRBD2 (5 bases). CDR1 and CDR2 from the germline V gene are LNHDA and SQIVND (reference sequence). The CDR3 spans 13 residues. Trimming pared 5 bases from V and 1 base from J, leaving 7 bases between. This CDR3 reads CASSLSGTDTQYF. CDR3 DNA: TGTGCCAGTAGTCTTAGCGGCACAGATACGCAGTATTTT.

The chain's CDR3 is CASSEGSNHRSTGELFF. The CDR3 bases are TGTGCCAGCAGTGAAGGTTCGAACCACAGATCCACCGGGGAGCTGTTTTTT. V and J are TRBV6-4 and TRBJ2-2; D is unresolved. V shed 3 bases and J shed 4 bases, with 18 bases lying between them. In germline, CDR1 is MRHNA, CDR2 SNTAGT. This CDR3 spans 17 amino acids.

The chain couples TRBV23-1 to TRBJ1-5; 7 bases align to TRBD1. TRBV23-1 is marked as an open reading frame, function uncertain. J lost 5 bases, V lost 2 bases, and 9 bases had no gene match. This CDR3 comprises 16 residues. CDR3 nucleotides: TGCGCCAGCAGTCAAAGGCCCGGAGGGGGCTATCAGCCCCAGCATTTT. Protein: CASSQRPGGGYQPQHF.

The CDR3 coding sequence is TGTGCCAGTAGCTCAAGGCACAGTAGCAATCAGCCCCAGCATTTT. Translation gives CASSSRHSSNQPQHF. This rearrangement joins TRBV19 to TRBJ1-5; D uncertain. This CDR3 spans 15 amino acids. Germline CDR1 is LNHDA and CDR2 is SQIVND (reference sequence). The V end lost 6 bases, the J end lost 0 bases, and 12 bases lay between the germline ends.

The chain couples TRBV5-5 to TRBJ1-5; perhaps TRBD1 as D (6 bases). This CDR3 contains 15 residues. The germline V gene has CDR1 SGHKS and CDR2 YYEKEE (reference sequence). The V gene lost 3 bases and the J gene lost 1 base, with 11 bases spanning the gap. CDR3 bases: TGTGCCAGCAGCTATTCTGGACAGAGCAATCAGCCCCAGCATTTT. It translates to CASSYSGQSNQPQHF.

The chain recombines TRBV28 with TRBJ1-2; 7 positions agree with TRBD1. Germline-derived CDR1 and CDR2 are MDHEN and SYDVKM. V lost 2 bases to trimming and J lost 8 bases; unmatched junction nucleotides: 5. The CDR3 loop spans 13 amino acids. The CDR3 reads CASSLLGTDGYTF. CDR3 DNA sequence: TGTGCCAGCAGTTTACTAGGGACAGACGGCTACACCTTC.

The rearrangement links TRBV15 to TRBJ2-1; 7 nucleotides agree with TRBD2. Germline V gene data show CDR1 as LNHNV and CDR2 as YYDKDF (reference sequence). V lost 1 base and J lost 5; bases outside the gene matches: 5. The CDR3 runs 15 residues. CDR3 nucleotide sequence: TGTGCCACCAGCAGAGGACTAGCTACTCACAATGAGCAGTTCTTC. It encodes CATSRGLATHNEQFF.

CDR3 nucleotide sequence: TGTGCCAGCAGTGAATGGTCCAGTGTCGAGACCCAGTACTTC. It translates to CASSEWSSVETQYF. The V and J genes are TRBV25-1 and TRBJ2-5; the D is unclear. CDR3 length: 14 residues. The germline V and J ends were trimmed by 1 base and 5 bases, with 11 bases remaining between them. CDR1 is MGHDK, CDR2 SYGVNS, per germline.

This clone was seen only once. The V and J genes are TRBV21-1 and TRBJ1-2. TRBV21-1 is listed as a pseudogene. The CDR3 is 19 residues long. The CDR3 DNA follows: TGTGCCAGCAGCGGGGGGATAGGGCAGGGTAAGATTCGACCGTTTGGCTACACCTTC. This sequence encodes CASSGGIGQGKIRPFGYTF.

This chain connects TRBV4-1 to TRBJ1-6, with unresolved D. Trimming took 1 base from V and 6 from J, leaving 13 bases between them. The CDR3 loop spans 16 amino acids. CDR1 is MGHRA and CDR2 is YSYEKL in the germline V gene. Written as DNA, the CDR3 is TGCGCCAGCAGCCAAGTCCGGAGCCCTCTTAATTCACCCCTCCACTTT. Encoded protein: CASSQVRSPLNSPLHF.

This rearrangement joins TRBV18 to TRBJ1-3; 7 nucleotides line up with TRBD1. CDR1 is KGHSH, CDR2 LQKENI, per germline. The V segment lost 4 bases and the J segment 0 bases; nucleotides outside the gene matches: 3. The CDR3 totals 15 residues. The CDR3 DNA sequence: TGTGCCAGCTCACTCGGACAGGTCTCTGGAAACACCATATATTTT. Translated: CASSLGQVSGNTIYF. The full variable domain, with the rest looked up from reference TRBV18 and TRBJ1-3, is NAGVMQNPRHLVRRRGQEARLRCSPMKGHSHVYWYRQLPEEGLKFMVYLQKENIIDESGMPKERFSAEFPKEGPSILRIQQVVRGDSAAYFCASSLGQVSGNTIYFGEGSWLTVV.

V gene TRBV5-1 combines with J gene TRBJ2-7, with TRBD1 matching over 10 bases. This CDR3 has 14 residues. V was clipped by 2 bases and J by 3 bases; unmatched bases: 2. Germline V gene data show CDR1 as SGHRS and CDR2 as YFSETQ. This CDR3 is CASSFGTGDYEQYF. As DNA, the CDR3 is TGCGCCAGCAGCTTCGGGACAGGGGACTACGAGCAGTACTTC. Variable domain in full (rest from reference TRBV5-1 and TRBJ2-7): KAGVTQTPRYLIKTRGQQVTLSCSPISGHRSVSWYQQTPGQGLQFLFEYFSETQRNKGNFPGRFSGRQFSNSRSEMNVSTLELGDSALYLCASSFGTGDYEQYFGPGTRLTVT.

This CDR3 reads CASSETSFSYEQYF. For the CDR3, the DNA is TGTGCCAGCAGTGAGACATCCTTCTCCTACGAGCAGTACTTC. This chain links TRBV2 with TRBJ2-7, with unresolved D. Trimming took off 3 bases at V and 0 bases at J, with 9 bases between the two ends. The germline CDR1 and CDR2 sequences are SNHLY and FYNNEI. CDR3 length: 14 amino acids. Looking up the rest from reference TRBV2 and TRBJ2-7 gives the full variable domain: EPEVTQTPSHQVTQMGQEVILRCVPISNHLYFYWYRQILGQKVEFLVSFYNNEISEKSEIFDDQFSVERPDGSNFTLKIRSTKLEDSAMYFCASSETSFSYEQYFGPGTRLTVT.

V and J are TRBV3-1 (or the pseudogene TRBV3-2) and TRBJ1-2; unclear D gene. This CDR3 comprises 19 residues. Germline V lookup: CDR1 LGHDT, CDR2 YNNKEL (reference sequence). V was trimmed by 4 bases and J by 0 bases, leaving 24 bases between them. The CDR3, as DNA: TGTGCCAGCAGCCTTCTGTCGTCCTCCCCCCAGGCGACTAACTATGGCTACACCTTC. This encodes CASSLLSSSPQATNYGYTF.

The rearrangement uses TRBV28 and TRBJ2-1; 7 bases are shared with TRBD2. The CDR3 consists of 14 residues. Germline values: CDR1 MDHEN, CDR2 SYDVKM. V gave up 2 bases and J gave up 6 bases; unmatched junction bases: 4. The CDR3: CASSLEREGNEQFF. The CDR3 region has the DNA TGTGCCAGCAGTTTAGAGCGGGAAGGCAATGAGCAGTTCTTC. Full variable domain (missing parts from reference TRBV28 and TRBJ2-1): DVKVTQSSRYLVKRTGEKVFLECVQDMDHENMFWYRQDPGLGLRLIYFSYDVKMKEKGDIPEGYSVSREKKERFSLILESASTNQTSMYLCASSLEREGNEQFFGPGTRLTVL.

The rearrangement links TRBV5-4 to TRBJ2-7; D is unresolved. Trimming left V 4 bases short and J 7 bases short, with 15 bases between. The germline CDR1 and CDR2 sequences are SGHNT and YYREEE (reference sequence). This CDR3 spans 13 amino acids. CDR3 DNA: TGTGCCAGCAGCGAGCCGTCGGCCGGGGAGCAGTACTTC. Amino acid sequence: CASSEPSAGEQYF.

The chain carries TRBV6-5 and TRBJ1-5, with D perhaps TRBD1 (5 bases). The V end was cut by 10 bases, the J end by 3 bases, with 13 bases between. Germline V gene lookup returns CDR1 MNHEY and CDR2 SVGAGI. This CDR3 spans 13 amino acids. CDR3 in DNA: TGTGCCATTTCCAGGGTTTACAATCAGCCCCAGCATTTT. Amino acids: CAISRVYNQPQHF.

This clone has only one observation. The chain has TRBV4-2 and TRBJ2-2, with 15 bases that match TRBD2. The V and J ends lost 1 base and 0 bases, in that order; junction bases with no gene match: 6. This CDR3 has 20 residues. The germline CDR1 and CDR2 sequences are LGHNA and YNFKEQ. The CDR3 DNA follows: TGTGCCAGCAGCCAAGGCATCGGGACTAGCGGGGGGCCGAACACCGGGGAGCTGTTTTTT. Protein product: CASSQGIGTSGGPNTGELFF.

With respect to this clone: A read error may account for a junction end that differs from germline. This rearrangement joins TRBV6-1 to TRBJ1-5; 8 bases are shared with TRBD1. Per germline, CDR1 MNHNS and CDR2 SASEGT. This CDR3 has 18 residues. For the CDR3, the DNA is TGTGTCAGCAGTGGCGACTATCGACAGGGGTGGATCAATCAGCCCCAGCATTTT. Protein sequence: CVSSGDYRQGWINQPQHF.

The chain uses TRBV5-5 and TRBJ2-1, with 13 nucleotides matching TRBD2. The length of the CDR3 is 16 residues. Trimming removed 3 bases from V and 8 bases from J; junction bases left unmatched: 8. Germline loops: CDR1 SGHKS, CDR2 YYEKEE (reference sequence). CDR3 DNA sequence: TGTGCCAGCAGCTGGATGACTAGCGGGAGGCTGGATGAGCAGTTCTTC. Encoded protein: CASSWMTSGRLDEQFF.